The entry below gives a single T cell receptor beta chain sequence along with its context. These data originate in a study of T cell changes during pregnancy in multiple sclerosis. This CDR3 region has 12 residues. Germline CDR1 reads SGHAT; CDR2 reads FQDESV (reference sequence). Trimming stripped 4 bases from V and 4 bases from J, with 8 bases between. TCRdb keeps only in-frame clones here, not all; method: immunoSEQ multiplex PCR. The sample includes 12,000 or so clones, approximately 88% seen only once; the top ten take 10% to 12%. The receptor was isolated from a female donor in good health, enrolled as a control in a pregnancy study. The starting material was CD8+ T cells from peripheral blood mononuclear cells, obtained after pregnancy. The V call is TRBV11-1, the J call TRBJ2-7, with D unclear. The CDR3 DNA sequence: TGTGCCAGCAGCTCGCAGGTATACGAGCAGTACTTC. Encoded protein: CASSSQVYEQYF.